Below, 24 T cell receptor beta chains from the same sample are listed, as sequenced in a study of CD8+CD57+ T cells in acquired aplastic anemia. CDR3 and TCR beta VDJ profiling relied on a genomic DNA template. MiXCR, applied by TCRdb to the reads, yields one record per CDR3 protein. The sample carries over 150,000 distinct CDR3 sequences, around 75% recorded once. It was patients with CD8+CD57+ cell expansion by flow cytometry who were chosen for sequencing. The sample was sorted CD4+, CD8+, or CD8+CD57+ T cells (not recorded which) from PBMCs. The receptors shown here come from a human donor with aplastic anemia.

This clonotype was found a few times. The chain's CDR3 is CASKQGYEQYF. In nucleotides, the CDR3 is TGTGCCAGCAAACAGGGCTACGAGCAGTACTTC. This sequence joins TRBV2 and TRBJ2-7; D is perhaps TRBD1 (6 bases). CDR3 length equals 11 residues. The germline CDR1 and CDR2 sequences are SNHLY and FYNNEI. V was trimmed by 7 bases and J by 3 bases, leaving 7 bases between them.

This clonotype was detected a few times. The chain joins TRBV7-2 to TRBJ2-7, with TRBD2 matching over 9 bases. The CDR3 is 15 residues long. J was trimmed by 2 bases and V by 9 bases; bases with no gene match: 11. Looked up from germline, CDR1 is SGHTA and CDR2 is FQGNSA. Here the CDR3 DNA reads TGTGCCAGACCAACGCGGGAGGGCCTTCCCTACGAGCAGTACTTC. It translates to CARPTREGLPYEQYF.

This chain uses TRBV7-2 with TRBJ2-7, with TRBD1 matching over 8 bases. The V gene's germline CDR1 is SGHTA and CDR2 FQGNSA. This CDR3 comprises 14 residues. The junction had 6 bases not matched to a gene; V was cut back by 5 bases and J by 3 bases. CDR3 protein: CASSPGTGVYEQYF. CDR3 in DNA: TGTGCCAGCAGCCCTGGGACAGGCGTCTACGAGCAGTACTTC.

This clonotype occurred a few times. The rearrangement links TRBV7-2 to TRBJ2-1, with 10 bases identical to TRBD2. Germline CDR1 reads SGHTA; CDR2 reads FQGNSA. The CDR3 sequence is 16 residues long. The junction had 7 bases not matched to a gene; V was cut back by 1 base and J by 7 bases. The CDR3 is CASSLVPAGGLNEQFF. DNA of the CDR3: TGTGCCAGCAGCTTAGTCCCAGCGGGGGGGTTGAATGAGCAGTTCTTC. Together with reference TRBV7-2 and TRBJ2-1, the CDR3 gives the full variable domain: GAGVSQSPSNKVTEKGKDVELRCDPISGHTALYWYRQSLGQGLEFLIYFQGNSAPDKSGLPSDRFSAERTGGSVSTLTIQRTQQEDSAVYLCASSLVPAGGLNEQFFGPGTRLTVL.

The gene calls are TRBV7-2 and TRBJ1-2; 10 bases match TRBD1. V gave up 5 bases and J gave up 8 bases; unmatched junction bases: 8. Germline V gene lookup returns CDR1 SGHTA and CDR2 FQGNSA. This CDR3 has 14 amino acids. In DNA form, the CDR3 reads TGTGCCAGCAGCCCGGGACAGGGGATCGGCGGCTACACCTTC. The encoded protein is CASSPGQGIGGYTF. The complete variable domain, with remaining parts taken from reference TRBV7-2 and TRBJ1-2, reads GAGVSQSPSNKVTEKGKDVELRCDPISGHTALYWYRQSLGQGLEFLIYFQGNSAPDKSGLPSDRFSAERTGGSVSTLTIQRTQQEDSAVYLCASSPGQGIGGYTFGSGTRLTVV.

CDR3 coding DNA: TGTGCCACCAGCACAAACAGGGGCCCCACTGAAGCTTTCTTT. This sequence encodes CATSTNRGPTEAFF. J is TRBJ1-1 and V is TRBV15, with 7 bases aligning to TRBD1. The V and J ends lost 4 bases and 4 bases, in that order; junction bases with no gene match: 6. The CDR3 consists of 14 residues. Germline V CDR1 and CDR2: LNHNV, YYDKDF (reference sequence).

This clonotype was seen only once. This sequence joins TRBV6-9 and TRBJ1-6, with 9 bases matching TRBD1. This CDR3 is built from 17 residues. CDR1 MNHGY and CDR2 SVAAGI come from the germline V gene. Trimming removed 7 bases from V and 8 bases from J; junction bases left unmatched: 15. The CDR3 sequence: CASIFLGLGQGDSPLHF. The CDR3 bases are TGTGCCAGCATTTTTCTGGGGCTGGGACAGGGAGATTCACCCCTCCACTTT.

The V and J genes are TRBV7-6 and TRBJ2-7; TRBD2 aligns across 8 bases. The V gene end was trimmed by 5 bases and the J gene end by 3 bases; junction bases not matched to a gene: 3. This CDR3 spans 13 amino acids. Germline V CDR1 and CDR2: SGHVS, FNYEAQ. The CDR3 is CASSTLADYEQYF. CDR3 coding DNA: TGTGCCAGCAGCACACTAGCGGACTACGAGCAGTACTTC.

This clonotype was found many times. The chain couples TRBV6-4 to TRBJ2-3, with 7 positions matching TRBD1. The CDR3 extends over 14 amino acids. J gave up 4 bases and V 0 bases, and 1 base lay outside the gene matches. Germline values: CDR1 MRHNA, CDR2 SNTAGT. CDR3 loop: CASSDSQGADTQYF. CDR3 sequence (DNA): TGTGCCAGCAGTGACTCTCAGGGGGCAGATACGCAGTATTTT.

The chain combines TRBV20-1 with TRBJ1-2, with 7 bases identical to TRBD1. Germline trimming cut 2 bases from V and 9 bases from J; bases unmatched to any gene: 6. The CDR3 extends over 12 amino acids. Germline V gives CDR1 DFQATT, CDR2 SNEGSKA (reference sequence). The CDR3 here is CSARPGQESYTF. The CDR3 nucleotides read TGCAGTGCTAGACCTGGACAGGAGAGCTACACCTTC.

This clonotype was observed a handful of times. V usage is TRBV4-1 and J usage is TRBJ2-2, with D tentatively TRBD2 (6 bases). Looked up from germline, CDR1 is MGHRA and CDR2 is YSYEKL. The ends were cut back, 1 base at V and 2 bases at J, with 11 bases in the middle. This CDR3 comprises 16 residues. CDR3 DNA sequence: TGCGCCAGCAGCCAAGTGGAGGGCTTTAACACCGGGGAGCTGTTTTTT. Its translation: CASSQVEGFNTGELFF.

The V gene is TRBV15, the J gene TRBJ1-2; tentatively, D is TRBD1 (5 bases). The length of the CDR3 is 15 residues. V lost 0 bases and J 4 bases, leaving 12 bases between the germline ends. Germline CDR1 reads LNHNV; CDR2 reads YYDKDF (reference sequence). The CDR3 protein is CATSRDLQASYGYTF. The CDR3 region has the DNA TGTGCCACCAGCAGAGATTTACAGGCCAGCTATGGCTACACCTTC.

CDR3 nucleotides: TGTGCCAGCAGCTTGATACAGTACTTC. It is translated as CASSLIQYF. The chain carries TRBV7-3 and TRBJ2-5; no firm D call. CDR3 size: 9 residues. V lost 3 bases to trimming and J lost 11 bases, with 4 bases between them. The germline V gene has CDR1 SGHTA and CDR2 FQGTGA.

CDR3 nucleotides: TGTGCCAGCAGCGCCAATGGTGAGAATCAGCCCCAGCATTTT. It yields the protein CASSANGENQPQHF. The rearrangement joins TRBV2 to TRBJ1-5; D call uncertain. This CDR3 spans 14 amino acids. Germline assignment: CDR1 SNHLY and CDR2 FYNNEI. The V end lost 6 bases, the J end lost 4 bases, and 13 bases lay between the germline ends.

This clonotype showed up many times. The CDR3 DNA reads as TGTGCCAGCAGTTTCGGGCAGACAGGGTATTCCTACGAGCAGTACTTC. It encodes CASSFGQTGYSYEQYF. The chain links TRBV12-3 or TRBV12-4 to TRBJ2-7; TRBD1 agrees at 7 bases. J gave up 1 base and V 3 bases, and 9 bases lay outside the gene matches. This CDR3 has 16 amino acids.

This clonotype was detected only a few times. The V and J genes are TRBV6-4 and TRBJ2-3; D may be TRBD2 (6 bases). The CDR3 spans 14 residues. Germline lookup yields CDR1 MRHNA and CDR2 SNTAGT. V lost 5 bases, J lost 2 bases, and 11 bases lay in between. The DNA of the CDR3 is TGTGCCAGCAGTAGTGGCGGGGACACAGATACGCAGTATTTT. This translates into CASSSGGDTDTQYF.

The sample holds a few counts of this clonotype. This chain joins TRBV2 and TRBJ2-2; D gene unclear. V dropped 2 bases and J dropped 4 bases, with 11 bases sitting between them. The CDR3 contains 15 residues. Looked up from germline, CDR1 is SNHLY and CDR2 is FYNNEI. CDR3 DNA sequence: TGTGCCAGCAGTGAACAAGGGTTAACCACCGGGGAGCTGTTTTTT. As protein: CASSEQGLTTGELFF.

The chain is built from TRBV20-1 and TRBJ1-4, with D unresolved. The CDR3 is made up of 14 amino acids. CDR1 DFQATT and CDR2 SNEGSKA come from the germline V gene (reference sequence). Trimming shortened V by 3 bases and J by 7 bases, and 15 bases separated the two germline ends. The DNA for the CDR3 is TGCAGTGCTAGGGGTTTTCGCGGGATTGAAAAACTGTTTTTT. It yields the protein CSARGFRGIEKLFF.

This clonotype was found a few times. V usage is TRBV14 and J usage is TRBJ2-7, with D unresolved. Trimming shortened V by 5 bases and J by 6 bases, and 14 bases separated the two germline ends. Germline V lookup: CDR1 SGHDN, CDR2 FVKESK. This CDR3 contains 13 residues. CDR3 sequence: CASSVGVATEQYF. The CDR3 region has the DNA TGTGCCAGCAGCGTAGGTGTGGCCACCGAGCAGTACTTC. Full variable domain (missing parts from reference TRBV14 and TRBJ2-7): EAGVTQFPSHSVIEKGQTVTLRCDPISGHDNLYWYRRVMGKEIKFLLHFVKESKQDESGMPNNRFLAERTGGTYSTLKVQPAELEDSGVYFCASSVGVATEQYFGPGTRLTVT.

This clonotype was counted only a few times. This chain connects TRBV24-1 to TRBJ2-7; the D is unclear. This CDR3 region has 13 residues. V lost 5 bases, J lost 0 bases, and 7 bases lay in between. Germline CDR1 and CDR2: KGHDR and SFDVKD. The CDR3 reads CATSAPSSYEQYF. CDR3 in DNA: TGTGCCACCAGTGCCCCCAGCTCCTACGAGCAGTACTTC.

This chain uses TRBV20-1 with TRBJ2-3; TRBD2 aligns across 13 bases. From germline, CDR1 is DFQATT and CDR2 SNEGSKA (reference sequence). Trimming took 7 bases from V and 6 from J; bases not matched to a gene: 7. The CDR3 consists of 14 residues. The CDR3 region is CSGTSGGAWDTQYF. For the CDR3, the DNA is TGCAGTGGTACTAGCGGGGGGGCATGGGATACGCAGTATTTT.

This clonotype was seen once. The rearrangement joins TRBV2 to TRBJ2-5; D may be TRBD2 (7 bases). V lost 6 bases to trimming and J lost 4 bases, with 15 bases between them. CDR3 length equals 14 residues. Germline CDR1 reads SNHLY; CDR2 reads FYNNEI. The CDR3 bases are TGTGCCAGCAGCCCCAAGGGGGGGGCAGAGACCCAGTACTTC. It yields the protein CASSPKGGAETQYF.

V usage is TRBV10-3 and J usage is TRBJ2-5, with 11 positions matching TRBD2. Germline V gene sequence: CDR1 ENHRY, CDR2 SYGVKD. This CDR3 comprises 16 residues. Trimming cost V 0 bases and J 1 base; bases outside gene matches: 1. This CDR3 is CAISESLAGVQETQYF. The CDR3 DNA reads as TGTGCCATCAGTGAGTCACTAGCGGGGGTCCAAGAGACCCAGTACTTC.

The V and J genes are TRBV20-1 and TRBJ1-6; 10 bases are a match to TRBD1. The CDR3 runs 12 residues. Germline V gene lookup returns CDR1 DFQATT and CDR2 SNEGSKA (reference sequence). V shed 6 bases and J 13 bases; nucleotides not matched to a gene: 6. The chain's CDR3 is CSATDRGHPLHF. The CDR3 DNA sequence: TGCAGTGCCACCGACAGGGGGCATCCCCTCCACTTT.